This entry lists 16 T cell receptor beta chains sequenced from one sample in a study of blood T cell repertoires in COVID-19. Libraries were prepared by immunoSEQ multiplex PCR; TCRdb keeps only in-frame clonotypes and omits some of them. Of some 98,000 clones in the sample, under 90% were seen once. Sequencing used peripheral blood. Source of these receptors: a human donor in a cohort sampled during active COVID-19.

This chain joins TRBV28 and TRBJ1-3; D might be TRBD1 (5 bases). V was clipped by 3 bases and J by 9 bases, with 12 bases between them. CDR1 and CDR2 from the germline V gene are MDHEN and SYDVKM. The CDR3 runs to 13 residues. In DNA form, the CDR3 reads TGTGCCAGCAGTTTGATTGCCGGGGGCACCATATATTTT. It codes for CASSLIAGGTIYF. Full variable domain (rest looked up from reference TRBV28 and TRBJ1-3): DVKVTQSSRYLVKRTGEKVFLECVQDMDHENMFWYRQDPGLGLRLIYFSYDVKMKEKGDIPEGYSVSREKKERFSLILESASTNQTSMYLCASSLIAGGTIYFGEGSWLTVV.

V and J are TRBV27 and TRBJ2-7; maybe TRBD2 (5 bases). This CDR3 contains 15 residues. V lost 4 bases and J 6 bases, leaving 19 bases between the germline ends. Germline CDR1 MNHEY, CDR2 SMNVEV (reference sequence). The CDR3 region has the DNA TGTGCCAGCAGTTCACTCCCCCACACGGGGAGCGAGCAGTACTTC. Its translation: CASSSLPHTGSEQYF.

The V and J genes are TRBV6-5 and TRBJ2-7; D is unresolved. The CDR3 consists of 13 residues. Looked up from germline, CDR1 is MNHEY and CDR2 is SVGAGI. The V end was cut by 8 bases, the J end by 1 base, with 12 bases between. This CDR3 reads CASSSLRSYEQYF. The CDR3 coding sequence is TGTGCCAGCTCCTCTCTTCGTTCCTACGAGCAGTACTTC.

This chain connects TRBV28 to TRBJ1-5; tentatively, D is TRBD1 (6 bases). Trimming removed 5 bases from V and 4 bases from J, with 15 bases in between. The CDR3 is made up of 15 amino acids. CDR1 and CDR2 from the germline V gene are MDHEN and SYDVKM. The CDR3 region is CASSGGGTRNQPQHF. For the CDR3, the DNA is TGTGCCAGCAGTGGGGGGGGGACACGAAATCAGCCCCAGCATTTT.

CDR3 nucleotide sequence: TGTGCCAGCTCACCTGGCGGGGTAAGCAATCAGCCCCAGCATTTT. This sequence encodes CASSPGGVSNQPQHF. The rearrangement uses TRBV18 and TRBJ1-5; no definite D call. The ends were cut back, 3 bases at V and 1 base at J, with 10 bases in the middle. Germline loops: CDR1 KGHSH, CDR2 LQKENI. The CDR3 extends over 15 amino acids. Full variable domain (remainder filled in from reference TRBV18 and TRBJ1-5): NAGVMQNPRHLVRRRGQEARLRCSPMKGHSHVYWYRQLPEEGLKFMVYLQKENIIDESGMPKERFSAEFPKEGPSILRIQQVVRGDSAAYFCASSPGGVSNQPQHFGDGTRLSIL.

J is TRBJ2-7 and V is TRBV29-1, with D perhaps matching TRBD1 (6 bases). The V end lost 2 bases, the J end lost 6 bases, and 11 bases lay between the germline ends. Germline CDR1 reads SQVTM; CDR2 reads ANQGSEA. This CDR3 region has 12 residues. The CDR3 spells CSVETQGLEQYF. As DNA, the CDR3 is TGCAGCGTTGAAACACAGGGTCTCGAGCAGTACTTC.

The V and J genes are TRBV29-1 and TRBJ2-6; D is unclear. This CDR3 contains 15 residues. Germline lookup yields CDR1 SQVTM and CDR2 ANQGSEA. With 7 bases removed from V and 0 bases from J, the gap between germline ends came to 13 bases. CDR3 nucleotides: TGCAGCGCCGAGCGACCTAGCTCTGGGGCCAACGTCCTGACTTTC. Protein product: CSAERPSSGANVLTF.

A single count supports this clone. The V gene is TRBV12-3 or TRBV12-4, the J gene TRBJ1-1; D is unclear. The CDR3 spans 13 residues. V lost 2 bases and J 4 bases, leaving 8 bases between the germline ends. CDR3 loop: CASSLWGGTEAFF. For the CDR3, the DNA is TGTGCCAGCAGTTTATGGGGAGGCACTGAAGCTTTCTTT.

The V call is TRBV19, the J call TRBJ2-7, with 9 positions matching TRBD1. The CDR3 is 16 residues long. In germline, CDR1 is LNHDA, CDR2 SQIVND (reference sequence). The ends lost 1 base at V and 4 bases at J; junction bases unmatched: 8. The CDR3 region has the DNA TGTGCCAGTAGTATAGCTCTGGGACAGGGCTATTACGAGCAGTACTTC. Translating gives CASSIALGQGYYEQYF.

The chain employs TRBV4-2 and TRBJ2-3; D is possibly TRBD2 (5 bases). CDR1 and CDR2 (germline): LGHNA, YNFKEQ. The CDR3 is 18 residues long. V lost 4 bases to trimming and J lost 2 bases, with 22 bases between them. The CDR3 spells CASSPLLGGRTSTDTQYF. Here the CDR3 DNA reads TGTGCCAGCAGCCCCCTGCTCGGCGGAAGGACTTCCACAGATACGCAGTATTTT.

This chain joins TRBV11-2 and TRBJ2-3, with 12 bases fitting TRBD2. Germline V gene lookup returns CDR1 SGHAT and CDR2 FQNNGV. This CDR3 contains 16 residues. J lost 2 bases, V lost 5 bases, and 5 bases had no gene match. Here the CDR3 DNA reads TGTGCCAGCAGCGCGACTAGCGGGAGCCCCACAGATACGCAGTATTTT. Protein sequence: CASSATSGSPTDTQYF.

This clone has just a few counts. This sequence joins TRBV7-9 and TRBJ1-2; 10 bases map to TRBD1. The CDR3 consists of 13 residues. Trimming took 5 bases from V and 8 from J; bases not matched to a gene: 5. The germline V gene has CDR1 SEHNR and CDR2 FQNEAQ (reference sequence). CDR3 sequence: CASSTGTGVGYTF. CDR3 nucleotides: TGTGCCAGCAGCACCGGGACAGGGGTAGGCTACACCTTC.

V usage is TRBV24-1 and J usage is TRBJ2-1, with 9 bases lining up with TRBD2. V lost 7 bases and J lost 5; bases outside the gene matches: 5. The CDR3 is 14 amino acids. Germline CDR1 reads KGHDR; CDR2 reads SFDVKD. CDR3 bases: TGTGCCACCAGGAAGTCTAGCGGGGACAATGAGCAGTTCTTC. This sequence encodes CATRKSSGDNEQFF.

The chain has TRBV24-1 and TRBJ2-7, with D perhaps TRBD1 (5 bases). Trimming took 3 bases from V and 0 from J, leaving 11 bases between them. Germline CDR1 reads KGHDR; CDR2 reads SFDVKD. The CDR3 sequence is 15 residues long. The CDR3 nucleotides read TGTGCCACCAGTGATAATGGCAGGGACTCCTACGAGCAGTACTTC. As protein: CATSDNGRDSYEQYF.

The V and J genes are TRBV5-1 and TRBJ1-4; 7 bases match TRBD1. The CDR3 length is 15 residues. V gave up 4 bases and J gave up 8 bases; unmatched junction bases: 11. Germline loops: CDR1 SGHRS, CDR2 YFSETQ. This CDR3 is CASSRGGGGQEKLFF. The CDR3 bases are TGCGCCAGCAGCCGAGGTGGAGGGGGCCAAGAAAAACTGTTTTTT.

The chain links TRBV21-1 to TRBJ2-5; TRBD1, as called in the table, went unchecked against the DNA. TRBV21-1 is designated a pseudogene. The length of the CDR3 is 17 residues. The CDR3 here is CASSKGRGPHHTETQYF. The CDR3 coding sequence is TGTGCCAGCAGCAAAGGAAGGGGGCCCCACCATACGGAGACCCAGTACTTC.